The rows below give T cell receptor beta chains drawn from one sample of a study of spatial heterogeneity in lung cancer. MiXCR, run by TCRdb on the 5' RACE reads, gives a single entry per CDR3 protein. In the table there are tens of thousands of distinct CDR3 sequences, 10% to 15% of which are singletons. The sample was PBMCs, taken at surgery. All receptors derive from a male donor with early-stage non-small cell lung cancer. CDR3s include the opening cysteine and the closing phenylalanine or tryptophan. Fields, in order: J gene, V gene, CDR3 protein.

TRBJ1-3	TRBV5-6	CASSLDRPGNTIYF
TRBJ2-1	TRBV3-1	CASSQGNIHNKQFF
TRBJ2-1	TRBV20-1	CSARDGDYYNEQFF
TRBJ1-5	TRBV7-8	CASSPTTGTVIPQHF
TRBJ2-3	TRBV5-6	CASSQGSSTDTQYF
TRBJ2-7	TRBV5-6	CASSLNSGGPAVLQYF
TRBJ1-4	TRBV28	CASSFEYSSFYEKLFF
TRBJ2-5	TRBV10-3	CAISDGSSGGPQETQYF
TRBJ1-2	TRBV28	CASSLYTGDGYTF
TRBJ2-7	TRBV7-9	CASSLTTYEQYF
TRBJ2-7	TRBV7-9	CASSSAGTNYEQYF
TRBJ1-2	TRBV3-1	CASSRHTSNYGYTF
TRBJ2-6	TRBV28	CASQIDQGANVLTF
TRBJ2-5	TRBV11-2	CASSLEAGGAQYF
TRBJ2-1	TRBV20-1	CSARGASDQSSYNEQFF
TRBJ2-2	TRBV12-3/TRBV12-4	CASSSNPGTGGIRTGELFF
TRBJ1-4	TRBV9	CASSEGPHSKEKLFF
TRBJ2-5	TRBV6-6	CASSPGTSAQHAETQYF
TRBJ2-3	TRBV21-1	CASSNSGTEGPDTQYF
TRBJ2-5	TRBV4-3	CASSQGTGRGETQYF
TRBJ2-1	TRBV20-1	CSAQGPDFHEQFF
TRBJ2-7	TRBV28	CASSPRQAYSYEQYF
TRBJ2-7	TRBV28	CASSSPTGSSYEQYF
TRBJ2-3	TRBV7-2	CASSYSSSTSTDTQYF
TRBJ2-7	TRBV13	CASSFSGETYEQYF
TRBJ2-7	TRBV4-3	CASSQDSSLSYEQYF
TRBJ1-5	TRBV20-1	CSAKSAQANQPQHF
TRBJ2-1	TRBV7-9	CASSSPTSGTYNEQFF
TRBJ2-4	TRBV27	CASSFRLAKNIQYF
TRBJ2-5	TRBV15	CATSRRKAGASQETQYF
TRBJ2-2	TRBV4-1	CASSQGTGVTGELFF
TRBJ1-1	TRBV4-3	CASSQMTANTEAFF
TRBJ2-7	TRBV5-1	CASSGGSVDSYEQYF
TRBJ2-5	TRBV5-6	CASSLGVLKETQYF
TRBJ2-7	TRBV18	CASSPHSGTHVTYEQYF
TRBJ1-5	TRBV28	CASSTSGVSNQPQHF
TRBJ2-3	TRBV4-3	CASSQDIGTSSTDTQYF
TRBJ1-2	TRBV7-2	CASSRTGENYGYTF
TRBJ1-5	TRBV7-9	CASSLAGDQPQHF
TRBJ1-5	TRBV5-8	CASSQGTFSNQPQHF
TRBJ2-1	TRBV6-2/TRBV6-3	CATQREGSYNEQFF
TRBJ2-1	TRBV29-1	CSVRLAGVFNEQFF
TRBJ2-7	TRBV2	CASRMDGDSYEQYF
TRBJ1-1	TRBV7-9	CASSYDGAGAEAFF
TRBJ2-1	TRBV9	CASSVGTRNNEQFF